The 23 T cell receptor beta chains given below trace back to one sample, sequenced in a study of blood T cells in healthy people across ages. A sample-barcoded 5' primer and a J-beta primer mix were used in a second PCR of about 7 to 11 cycles. TCRdb called the 5' RACE reads again in MiXCR, with one record for every CDR3 protein. The repertoire holds about a million distinct CDR3 sequences, roughly 51% seen once, with 20% to 25% in the top ten. Sequenced input: blood. The origin of the receptors is a woman aged 60-75 years in good health.

This clonotype was seen many times. This chain connects TRBV20-1 to TRBJ2-5; 8 bases agree with TRBD2. From germline, CDR1 is DFQATT and CDR2 SNEGSKA (reference sequence). The trim removed 2 bases at V and 2 bases at J, leaving 22 bases unmatched. The CDR3 is 20 amino acids. The CDR3 DNA follows: TGCAGTGCTAGACCAACCTTTTCTACCTTTAGCGGGGCAAATCAAGAGACCCAGTACTTC. Translated, it gives CSARPTFSTFSGANQETQYF.

The chain carries TRBV20-1 and TRBJ2-7; D might be TRBD1 (6 bases). Deletions cut 7 bases from V and 1 base from J, with 17 bases between. The CDR3 totals 14 residues. Germline CDR1 and CDR2: DFQATT and SNEGSKA (reference sequence). In DNA, the CDR3 is TGCAGTGGTATTCAGGGGCTTCCTTCCTACGAGCAGTACTTC. This gives the protein CSGIQGLPSYEQYF.

This clonotype was detected many times. The chain uses TRBV11-3 and TRBJ2-1, with D perhaps matching TRBD2 (6 bases). The CDR3 totals 15 residues. Germline CDR1 is SGHNT and CDR2 is YENEEA. With 5 bases removed from V and 1 base from J, the gap between germline ends came to 12 bases. CDR3 residues: CASSIGRRSYNEQFF. CDR3 DNA sequence: TGTGCCAGCAGCATTGGGAGGAGATCCTACAATGAGCAGTTCTTC. The variable domain in full, with the rest retrieved from reference TRBV11-3 and TRBJ2-1, is EAGVVQSPRYKIIEKKQPVAFWCNPISGHNTLYWYLQNLGQGPELLIRYENEEAVDDSQLPKDRFSAERLKGVDSTLKIQPAELGDSAVYLCASSIGRRSYNEQFFGPGTRLTVL.

This clonotype has a handful of counts. CDR3 loop: CSSGTRTTPEQFF. CDR3 DNA sequence: TGCAGCTCCGGGACTAGGACCACACCTGAGCAGTTCTTC. The chain is built from TRBV29-1 and TRBJ2-1; 8 bases are a match to TRBD2. The germline CDR1 and CDR2 sequences are SQVTM and ANQGSEA. The CDR3 sequence is 13 residues long. J lost 9 bases, V lost 8 bases, and 12 bases had no gene match.

V usage is TRBV5-1 and J usage is TRBJ2-1; no reliable D call. V was pared by 0 bases and J by 7 bases, with 8 bases between. Germline CDR1 reads SGHRS; CDR2 reads YFSETQ. The CDR3 is 13 amino acids. In nucleotides, the CDR3 is TGCGCCAGCAGCTTGGTTAGAAAGAATGAGCAGTTCTTC. This translates into CASSLVRKNEQFF.

The chain recombines TRBV27 with TRBJ1-4; 8 positions match TRBD1. There are 16 residues in the CDR3. V trimming: 5 bases; J trimming: 0 bases; junction bases outside the gene matches: 5. The germline V gene encodes CDR1 MNHEY and CDR2 SMNVEV (reference sequence). The CDR3: CASSAGTGSTNEKLFF. CDR3 bases: TGTGCCAGCAGTGCGGGGACAGGCTCAACTAATGAAAAACTGTTTTTT.

CDR3 amino acids: CSVGSRRGYEQYF. The CDR3 coding sequence is TGCAGCGTTGGGTCAAGACGAGGCTACGAGCAGTACTTC. The chain couples TRBV29-1 to TRBJ2-7, with D uncertain. V gave up 4 bases and J gave up 3 bases, with 13 bases separating them. Germline loops: CDR1 SQVTM, CDR2 ANQGSEA. The CDR3 has 13 residues.

CDR3 bases: TGTGCCAGCAGTCCTAGGGACGGCGAAGAGACCCAGTACTTC. It translates to CASSPRDGEETQYF. V gene TRBV27 combines with J gene TRBJ2-5, with D possibly called TRBD1 or TRBD2 (5 bases each). CDR3 length equals 14 residues. Trimming removed 5 bases from V and 3 bases from J, with 13 bases in between. The V gene's germline CDR1 is MNHEY and CDR2 SMNVEV (reference sequence).

This clonotype has just a few counts. This chain uses TRBV4-3 with TRBJ2-3; D is unclear. CDR1 LGHNA and CDR2 YSLEER come from the germline V gene. This CDR3 comprises 16 residues. Trimming took off 1 base at V and 0 bases at J, with 11 bases between the two ends. The CDR3 loop reads CASSQGATVSTDTQYF. CDR3 nucleotides: TGCGCCAGCAGCCAAGGGGCTACCGTTAGCACAGATACGCAGTATTTT.

The chain recombines TRBV12-3 or TRBV12-4 with TRBJ2-7; 7 nucleotides agree with TRBD2. The ends lost 8 bases at V and 2 bases at J; junction bases unmatched: 12. This CDR3 is 15 amino acids long. The CDR3 protein is CASRRLGRPPYEQYF. CDR3 in DNA: TGTGCCAGCCGCCGCCTCGGGAGGCCCCCCTACGAGCAGTACTTC.

This clonotype was recorded a few times. V usage is TRBV4-1 and J usage is TRBJ1-2, with D hard to call. Trimming left V 2 bases short and J 4 bases short, with 17 bases between. Germline lookup yields CDR1 MGHRA and CDR2 YSYEKL. There are 16 residues in the CDR3. Here the CDR3 reads CASSQSKAPRSYGYTF. The CDR3 DNA reads as TGCGCCAGCAGCCAATCAAAAGCCCCGCGGAGCTATGGCTACACCTTC.

V and J are TRBV18 and TRBJ2-5; possible D gene TRBD1, 6 bases. The germline V gene has CDR1 KGHSH and CDR2 LQKENI. V lost 3 bases and J lost 8, with 10 bases in between. The CDR3 spans 12 residues. This chain's CDR3 is CASSPDRSTQYF. DNA for the CDR3: TGTGCCAGCTCACCGGACAGATCTACCCAGTACTTC. Together with reference TRBV18 and TRBJ2-5, the CDR3 gives the full variable domain: NAGVMQNPRHLVRRRGQEARLRCSPMKGHSHVYWYRQLPEEGLKFMVYLQKENIIDESGMPKERFSAEFPKEGPSILRIQQVVRGDSAAYFCASSPDRSTQYFGPGTRLLVL.

This clonotype was counted ten times or more. A junction end diverges from the germline sequence, so it may reflect a read error. The chain is built from TRBV13 and TRBJ1-2, with a tentative D call TRBD1 (6 bases). Germline V gene lookup returns CDR1 PRHDT and CDR2 FYEKMQ (reference sequence). The CDR3 extends over 13 amino acids. The CDR3 DNA reads TGTGCCAGCAGTTTAGGGGGAGGGTATGGCTACACCTTC. It codes for CASSLGGGYGYTF.

The rearrangement links TRBV19 to TRBJ1-2; 7 positions agree with TRBD1. V shed 6 bases, J shed 5 bases, and the junction held 12 bases outside the gene matches. The CDR3 is 15 amino acids. CDR1 is LNHDA and CDR2 is SQIVND in the germline V gene (reference sequence). The CDR3, as DNA: TGTGCCAGTAGCAGGGGACAGTCTGGATTGTATGGCTACACCTTC. Amino acids: CASSRGQSGLYGYTF.

The rearrangement uses TRBV28 and TRBJ1-5; perhaps TRBD1 as D (5 bases). The ends were cut back, 7 bases at V and 7 bases at J, with 17 bases in the middle. Germline lookup yields CDR1 MDHEN and CDR2 SYDVKM. The CDR3 is 14 amino acids. The CDR3 bases are TGTGCCAGCACCCAGGGAGGGATTTGGCAGCCCCAGCATTTT. It translates to CASTQGGIWQPQHF.

The chain carries TRBV7-2 and TRBJ2-3; 9 bases are a match to TRBD2. This CDR3 has 15 amino acids. Germline V gene sequence: CDR1 SGHTA, CDR2 FQGNSA. Trimming at V came to 5 bases and at J to 4 bases, leaving 7 bases not matched to a gene. The CDR3 here is CASSRSGTSPDTQYF. As DNA, the CDR3 is TGTGCCAGCAGCCGCTCTGGGACTAGCCCAGATACGCAGTATTTT.

This chain joins TRBV28 and TRBJ2-1; possibly TRBD2 for D (5 bases). The germline V gene encodes CDR1 MDHEN and CDR2 SYDVKM. Trimming pared 5 bases from V and 7 bases from J, leaving 15 bases between. The CDR3 has 14 amino acids. The CDR3 DNA reads TGTGCCAGCAGTCCTGGGCGGGTTATTAATGAGCAGTTCTTC. This codes for CASSPGRVINEQFF.

The gene calls are TRBV27 and TRBJ2-1; a weak D match, TRBD1 (5 bases). V lost 10 bases, J lost 2 bases, and 15 bases lay in between. Germline V lookup: CDR1 MNHEY, CDR2 SMNVEV (reference sequence). This CDR3 comprises 14 residues. Here the CDR3 reads CATPRTNTYNEQFF. CDR3 DNA: TGTGCCACCCCACGGACAAATACCTACAATGAGCAGTTCTTC.

This clonotype came up a few times. This chain connects TRBV2 to TRBJ2-4, with TRBD2 as a possible D gene (5 bases). Trimming pared 7 bases from V and 13 bases from J, leaving 14 bases between. Germline assignment: CDR1 SNHLY and CDR2 FYNNEI. This CDR3 contains 11 residues. CDR3 coding DNA: TGTGCCAGCAAGGTTGAGGGCGACCAGTACTTC. It translates to CASKVEGDQYF.

The chain couples TRBV7-2 to TRBJ2-4; D gene uncertain. From germline, CDR1 is SGHTA and CDR2 FQGNSA. The CDR3 sequence is 15 residues long. V shed 2 bases and J shed 2 bases, with 10 bases lying between them. The CDR3 sequence is CASSLTLDSKNIQYF. CDR3 bases: TGTGCCAGCAGCTTAACGCTTGATTCCAAAAACATTCAGTACTTC. The full variable domain, with the rest looked up from reference TRBV7-2 and TRBJ2-4, is GAGVSQSPSNKVTEKGKDVELRCDPISGHTALYWYRQSLGQGLEFLIYFQGNSAPDKSGLPSDRFSAERTGGSVSTLTIQRTQQEDSAVYLCASSLTLDSKNIQYFGAGTRLSVL.

In this sample, this clonotype turned up a few times. The rearrangement joins TRBV6-5 to TRBJ2-6; D gene uncertain. V was pared by 2 bases and J by 0 bases, with 11 bases between. Per the germline V gene, CDR1 is MNHEY and CDR2 is SVGAGI. This CDR3 contains 17 residues. CDR3 in DNA: TGTGCCAGCAGTTACGGGCAGAAAAGCTCTGGGGCCAACGTCCTGACTTTC. This translates into CASSYGQKSSGANVLTF.

As for this clonotype: One junction end does not reproduce the germline sequence, and a read error may be involved. The DNA for the CDR3 is TGCGCCAGCAGCCAAATCGCGGTGGGCACAGATACGCGGTATTTT. It translates to CASSQIAVGTDTRYF. The V call is TRBV4-1, the J call TRBJ2-3; D call uncertain. Per the germline V gene, CDR1 is MGHRA and CDR2 is YSYEKL. This CDR3 region has 15 residues.

This chain joins TRBV20-1 and TRBJ2-7, with TRBD1 as a possible D gene (6 bases). Germline CDR1 DFQATT, CDR2 SNEGSKA (reference sequence). The CDR3 is 15 amino acids. V lost 1 base, J lost 4 bases, and 17 bases lay in between. The CDR3 reads CSARATDSPRYEQYF. The CDR3 DNA is TGCAGTGCTAGAGCCACGGACAGTCCCCGTTACGAGCAGTACTTC.